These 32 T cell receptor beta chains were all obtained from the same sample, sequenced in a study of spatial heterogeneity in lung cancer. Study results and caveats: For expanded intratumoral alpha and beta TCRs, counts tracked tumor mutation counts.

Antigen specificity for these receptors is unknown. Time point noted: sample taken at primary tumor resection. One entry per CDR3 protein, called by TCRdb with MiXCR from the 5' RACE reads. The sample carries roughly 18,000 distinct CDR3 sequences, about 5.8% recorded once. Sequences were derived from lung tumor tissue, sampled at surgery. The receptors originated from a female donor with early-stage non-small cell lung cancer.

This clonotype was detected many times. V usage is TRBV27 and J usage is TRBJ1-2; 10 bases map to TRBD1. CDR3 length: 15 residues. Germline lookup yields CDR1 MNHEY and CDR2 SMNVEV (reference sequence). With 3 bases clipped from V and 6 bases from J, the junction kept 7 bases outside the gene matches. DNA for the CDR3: TGTGCCAGCAGTTTTACTTTGACAGGGGGCGATGGCTACACCTTC. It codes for CASSFTLTGGDGYTF.

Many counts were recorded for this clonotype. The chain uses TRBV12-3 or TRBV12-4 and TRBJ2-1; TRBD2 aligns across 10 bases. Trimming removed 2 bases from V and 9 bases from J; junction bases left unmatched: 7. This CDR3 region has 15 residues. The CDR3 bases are TGTGCCAGCAGTTTATCTAGCGGGAGTGGCGGTGAGCAGTTCTTC. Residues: CASSLSSGSGGEQFF.

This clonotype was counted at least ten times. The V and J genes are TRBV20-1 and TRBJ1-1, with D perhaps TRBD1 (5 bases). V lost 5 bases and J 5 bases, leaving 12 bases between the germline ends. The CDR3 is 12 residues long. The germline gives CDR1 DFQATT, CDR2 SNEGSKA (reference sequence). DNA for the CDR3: TGCAGTGCTTTCCAGGGAGGAACTGAAGCTTTCTTT. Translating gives CSAFQGGTEAFF.

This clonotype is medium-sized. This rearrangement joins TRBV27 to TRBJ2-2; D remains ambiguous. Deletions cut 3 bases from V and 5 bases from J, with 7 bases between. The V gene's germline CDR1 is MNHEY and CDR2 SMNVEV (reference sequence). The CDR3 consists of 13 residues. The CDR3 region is CASSFTFTGELFF. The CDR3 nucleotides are TGTGCCAGCAGTTTTACGTTTACCGGGGAGCTGTTTTTT.

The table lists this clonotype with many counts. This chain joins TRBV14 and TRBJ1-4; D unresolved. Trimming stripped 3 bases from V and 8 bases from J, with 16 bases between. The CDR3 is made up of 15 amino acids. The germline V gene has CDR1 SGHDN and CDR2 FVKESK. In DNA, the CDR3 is TGTGCCAGCAGCCAGGATACCCGTGACTTCGAAAAACTGTTTTTT. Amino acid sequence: CASSQDTRDFEKLFF.

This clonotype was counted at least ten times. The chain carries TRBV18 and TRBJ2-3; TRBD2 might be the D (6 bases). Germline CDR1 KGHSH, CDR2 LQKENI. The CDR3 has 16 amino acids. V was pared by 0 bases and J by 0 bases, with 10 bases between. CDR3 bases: TGTGCCAGCTCACCACCTACTAGCCTTAGCACAGATACGCAGTATTTT. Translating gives CASSPPTSLSTDTQYF. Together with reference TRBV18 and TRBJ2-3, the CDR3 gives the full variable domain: NAGVMQNPRHLVRRRGQEARLRCSPMKGHSHVYWYRQLPEEGLKFMVYLQKENIIDESGMPKERFSAEFPKEGPSILRIQQVVRGDSAAYFCASSPPTSLSTDTQYFGPGTRLTVL.

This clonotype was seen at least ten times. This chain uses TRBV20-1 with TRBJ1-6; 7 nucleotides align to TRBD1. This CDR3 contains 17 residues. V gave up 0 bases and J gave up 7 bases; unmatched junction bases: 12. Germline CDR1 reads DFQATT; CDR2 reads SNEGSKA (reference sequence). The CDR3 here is CSARDSSDRVYNSPLHF. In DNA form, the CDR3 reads TGCAGTGCTAGAGATAGCTCCGACAGGGTTTACAATTCACCCCTCCACTTT.

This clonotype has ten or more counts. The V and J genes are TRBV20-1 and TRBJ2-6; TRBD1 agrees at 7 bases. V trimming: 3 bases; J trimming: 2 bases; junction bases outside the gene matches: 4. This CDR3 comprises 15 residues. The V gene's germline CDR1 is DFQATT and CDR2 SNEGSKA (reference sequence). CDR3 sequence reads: CSASATGAGANVLTF. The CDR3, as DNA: TGCAGTGCTAGTGCCACAGGGGCTGGGGCCAACGTCCTGACTTTC.

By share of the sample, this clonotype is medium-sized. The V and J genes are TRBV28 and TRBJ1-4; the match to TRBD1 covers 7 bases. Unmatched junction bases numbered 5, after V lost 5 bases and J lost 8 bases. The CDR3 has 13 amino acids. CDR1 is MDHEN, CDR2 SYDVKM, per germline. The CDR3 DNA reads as TGTGCCAGCAGTCACAGGGGCGGGGAAAAACTGTTTTTT. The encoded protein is CASSHRGGEKLFF.

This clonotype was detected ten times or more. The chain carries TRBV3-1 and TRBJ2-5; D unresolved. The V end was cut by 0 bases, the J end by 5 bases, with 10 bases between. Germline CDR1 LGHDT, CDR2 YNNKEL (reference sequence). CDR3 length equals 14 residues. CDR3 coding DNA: TGTGCCAGCAGCCAAGATTACGGGCGGGAGACCCAGTACTTC. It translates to CASSQDYGRETQYF.

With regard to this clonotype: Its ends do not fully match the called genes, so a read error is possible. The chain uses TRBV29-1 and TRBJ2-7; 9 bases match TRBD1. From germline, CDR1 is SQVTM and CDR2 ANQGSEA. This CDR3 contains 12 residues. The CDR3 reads CSGGTGRYEQCF. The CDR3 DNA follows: TGCAGCGGCGGGACAGGGCGGTACGAGCAGTGCTTC.

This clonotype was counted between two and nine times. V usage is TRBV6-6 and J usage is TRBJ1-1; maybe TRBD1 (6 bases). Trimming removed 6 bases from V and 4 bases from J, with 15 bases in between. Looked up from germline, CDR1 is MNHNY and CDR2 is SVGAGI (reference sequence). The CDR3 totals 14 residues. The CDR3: CASSLRGGGTEAFF. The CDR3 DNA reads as TGTGCCAGCAGCCTGAGGGGGGGTGGCACTGAAGCTTTCTTT.

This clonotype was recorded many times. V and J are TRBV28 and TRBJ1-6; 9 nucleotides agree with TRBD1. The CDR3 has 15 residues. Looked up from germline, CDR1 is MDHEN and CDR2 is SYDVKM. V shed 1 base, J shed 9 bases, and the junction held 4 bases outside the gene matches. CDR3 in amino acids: CASSLSQGAVSPLHF. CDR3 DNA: TGTGCCAGCAGTTTATCACAGGGGGCTGTTTCACCCCTCCACTTT. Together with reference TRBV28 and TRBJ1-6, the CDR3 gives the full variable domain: DVKVTQSSRYLVKRTGEKVFLECVQDMDHENMFWYRQDPGLGLRLIYFSYDVKMKEKGDIPEGYSVSREKKERFSLILESASTNQTSMYLCASSLSQGAVSPLHFGNGTRLTVT.

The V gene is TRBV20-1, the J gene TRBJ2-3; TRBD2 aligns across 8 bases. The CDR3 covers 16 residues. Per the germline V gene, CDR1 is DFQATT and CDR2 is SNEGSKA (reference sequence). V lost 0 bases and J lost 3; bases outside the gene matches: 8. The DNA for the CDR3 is TGCAGTGCTAGAGATAAGCGGGAGACCTGGACAGATACGCAGTATTTT. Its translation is CSARDKRETWTDTQYF.

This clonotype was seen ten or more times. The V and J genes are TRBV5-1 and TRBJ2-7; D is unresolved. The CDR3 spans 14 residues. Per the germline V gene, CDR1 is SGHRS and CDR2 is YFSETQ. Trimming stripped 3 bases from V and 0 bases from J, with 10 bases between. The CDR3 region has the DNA TGCGCCAGCAGCTGGGCCGTGAGCTCCTACGAGCAGTACTTC. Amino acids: CASSWAVSSYEQYF.

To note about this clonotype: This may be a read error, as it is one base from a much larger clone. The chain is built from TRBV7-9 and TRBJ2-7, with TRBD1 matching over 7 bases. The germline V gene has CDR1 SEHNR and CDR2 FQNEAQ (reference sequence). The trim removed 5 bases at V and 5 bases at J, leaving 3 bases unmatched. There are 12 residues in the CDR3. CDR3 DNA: TGTGCCAGCAGCCCTGACAGGGACGAGCAGTACTTC. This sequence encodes CASSPDRDEQYF.

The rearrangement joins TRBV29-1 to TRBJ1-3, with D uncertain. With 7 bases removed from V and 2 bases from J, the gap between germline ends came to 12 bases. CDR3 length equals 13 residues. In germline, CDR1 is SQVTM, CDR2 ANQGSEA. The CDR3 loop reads CSALALPGNTIYF. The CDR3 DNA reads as TGCAGCGCCTTAGCTCTCCCTGGAAACACCATATATTTT.

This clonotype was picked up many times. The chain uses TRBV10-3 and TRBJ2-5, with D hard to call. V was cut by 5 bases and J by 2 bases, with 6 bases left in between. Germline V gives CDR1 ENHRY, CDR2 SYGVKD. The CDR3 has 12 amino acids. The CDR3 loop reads CAISPDQETQYF. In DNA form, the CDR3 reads TGTGCCATCAGTCCGGATCAAGAGACCCAGTACTTC.

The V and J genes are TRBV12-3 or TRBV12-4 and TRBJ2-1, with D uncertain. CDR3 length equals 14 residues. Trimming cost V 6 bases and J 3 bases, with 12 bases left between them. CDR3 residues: CASSRTNRYNEQFF. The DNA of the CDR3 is TGTGCCAGCAGCCGAACGAACCGCTACAATGAGCAGTTCTTC.

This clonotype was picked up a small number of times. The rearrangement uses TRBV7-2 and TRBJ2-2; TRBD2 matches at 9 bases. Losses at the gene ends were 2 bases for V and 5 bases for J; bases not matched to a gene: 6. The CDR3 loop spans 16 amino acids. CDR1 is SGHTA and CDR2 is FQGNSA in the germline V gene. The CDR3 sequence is CASSLLAGGDTGELFF. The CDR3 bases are TGTGCCAGCAGCTTACTTGCGGGAGGGGATACCGGGGAGCTGTTTTTT.

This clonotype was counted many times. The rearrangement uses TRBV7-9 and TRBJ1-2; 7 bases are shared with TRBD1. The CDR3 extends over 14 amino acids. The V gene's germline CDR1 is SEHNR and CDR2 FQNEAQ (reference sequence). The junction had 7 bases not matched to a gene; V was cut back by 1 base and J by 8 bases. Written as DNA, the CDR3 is TGTGCCAGCAGCTTAGGCACAGGGGTTGGAGGCTACACCTTC. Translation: CASSLGTGVGGYTF.

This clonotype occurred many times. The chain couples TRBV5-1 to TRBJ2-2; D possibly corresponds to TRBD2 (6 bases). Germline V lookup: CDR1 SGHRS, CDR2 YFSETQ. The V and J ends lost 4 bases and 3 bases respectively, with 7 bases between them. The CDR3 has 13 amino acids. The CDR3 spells CASSGGDTGELFF. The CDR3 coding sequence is TGCGCCAGCAGCGGAGGGGACACCGGGGAGCTGTTTTTT.

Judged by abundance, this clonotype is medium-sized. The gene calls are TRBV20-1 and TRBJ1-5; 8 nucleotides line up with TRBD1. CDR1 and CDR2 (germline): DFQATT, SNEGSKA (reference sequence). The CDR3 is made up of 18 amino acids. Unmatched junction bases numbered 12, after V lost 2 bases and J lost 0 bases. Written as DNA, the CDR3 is TGCAGTGCTAGACCCGACAGGGGCCGGACGACTAGCAATCAGCCCCAGCATTTT. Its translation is CSARPDRGRTTSNQPQHF.

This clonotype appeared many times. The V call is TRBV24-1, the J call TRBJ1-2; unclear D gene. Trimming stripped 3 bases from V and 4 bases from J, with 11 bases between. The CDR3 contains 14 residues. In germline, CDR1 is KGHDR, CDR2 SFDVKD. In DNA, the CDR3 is TGTGCCACCAGTGATGAACGGCTCACCTATGGCTACACCTTC. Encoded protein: CATSDERLTYGYTF.

CDR3 DNA sequence: TGTGCCAGCACCAATCGACAGGGGGCCAACGAGCAGTACTTC. Protein product: CASTNRQGANEQYF. V gene TRBV13 combines with J gene TRBJ2-7; 10 bases are a match to TRBD1. The CDR3 consists of 14 residues. In germline, CDR1 is PRHDT, CDR2 FYEKMQ (reference sequence). V gave up 7 bases and J gave up 5 bases; unmatched junction bases: 8.

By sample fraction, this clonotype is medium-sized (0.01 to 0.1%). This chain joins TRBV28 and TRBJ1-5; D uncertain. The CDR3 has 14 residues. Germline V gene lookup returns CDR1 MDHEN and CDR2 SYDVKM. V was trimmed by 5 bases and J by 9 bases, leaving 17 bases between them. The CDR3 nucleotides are TGTGCCAGCAGTCCGGACGAAGTGGCTTCGCCCCAGCATTTT. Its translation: CASSPDEVASPQHF.

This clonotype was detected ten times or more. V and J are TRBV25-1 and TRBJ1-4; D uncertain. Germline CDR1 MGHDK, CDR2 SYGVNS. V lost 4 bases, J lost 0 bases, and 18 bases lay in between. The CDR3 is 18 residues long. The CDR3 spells CASSGPFNTETTNEKLFF. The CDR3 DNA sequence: TGTGCCAGCAGTGGCCCCTTTAATACAGAGACAACTAATGAAAAACTGTTTTTT.

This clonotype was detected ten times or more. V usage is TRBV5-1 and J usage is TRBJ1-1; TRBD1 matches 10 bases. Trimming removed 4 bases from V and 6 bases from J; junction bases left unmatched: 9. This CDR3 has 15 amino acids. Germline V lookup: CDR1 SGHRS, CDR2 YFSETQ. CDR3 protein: CASSQAGTGEAEAFF. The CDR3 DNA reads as TGCGCCAGCAGCCAGGCCGGGACAGGGGAAGCTGAAGCTTTCTTT.

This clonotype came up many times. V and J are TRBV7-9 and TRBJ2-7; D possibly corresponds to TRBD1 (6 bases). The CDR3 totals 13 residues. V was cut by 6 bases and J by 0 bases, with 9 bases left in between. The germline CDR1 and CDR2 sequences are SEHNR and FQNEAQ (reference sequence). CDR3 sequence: CASSRDISYEQYF. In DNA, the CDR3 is TGTGCCAGCAGTCGGGACATCTCCTACGAGCAGTACTTC.

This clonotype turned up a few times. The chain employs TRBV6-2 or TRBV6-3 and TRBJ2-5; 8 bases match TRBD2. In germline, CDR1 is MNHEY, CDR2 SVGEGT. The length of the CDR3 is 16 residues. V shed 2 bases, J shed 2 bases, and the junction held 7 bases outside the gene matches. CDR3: CASSYVSGSPQETQYF. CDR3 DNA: TGTGCCAGCAGTTACGTGAGCGGGAGTCCTCAAGAGACCCAGTACTTC.

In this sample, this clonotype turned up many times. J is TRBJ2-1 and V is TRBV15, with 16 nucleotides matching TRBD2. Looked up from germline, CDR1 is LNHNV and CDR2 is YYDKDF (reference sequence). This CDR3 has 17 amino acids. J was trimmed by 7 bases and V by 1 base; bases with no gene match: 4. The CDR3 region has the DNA TGTGCCACCAGCAGAGGACCGGGACTAGCGGGAGGGAATGAGCAGTTCTTC. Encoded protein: CATSRGPGLAGGNEQFF. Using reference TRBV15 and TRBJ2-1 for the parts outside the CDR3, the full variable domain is DAMVIQNPRYQVTQFGKPVTLSCSQTLNHNVMYWYQQKSSQAPKLLFHYYDKDFNNEADTPDNFQSRRPNTSFCFLDIRSPGLGDTAMYLCATSRGPGLAGGNEQFFGPGTRLTVL.

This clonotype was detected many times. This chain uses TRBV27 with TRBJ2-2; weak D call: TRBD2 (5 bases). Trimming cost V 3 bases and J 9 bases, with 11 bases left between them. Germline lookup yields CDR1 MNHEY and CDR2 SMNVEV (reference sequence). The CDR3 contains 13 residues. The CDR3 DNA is TGTGCCAGCAGTTTCCGCACGGGGTGGGAGCTGTTTTTT. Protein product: CASSFRTGWELFF.